This TCR beta chain was sequenced in a study of T cell responses to AZD1222 COVID-19 vaccine. General study points: Recipients of AZD1222 seropositive at baseline numbered only five or six. The study found Spike-specific TCR breadth and depth rose after two AZD1222 doses. It was only after the peak T cell response that any repertoires were sampled.

The germline V gene has CDR1 SGHRS and CDR2 YFSETQ. V was clipped by 4 bases and J by 5 bases; unmatched bases: 9. This CDR3 region has 15 residues. Produced via immunoSEQ multiplex PCR; TCRdb's table is partial and in-frame only. The sample carries about 92,000 clones, 80% to 90% recorded once. Only one count was recorded for this clone. Its specificity is unknown. The origin of this receptor is an adult in good health. Here the sequenced sample was peripheral blood, taken on day 0 of AZD1222 vaccination. The gene calls are TRBV5-1 and TRBJ2-5; TRBD2 agrees at 9 bases. Here the CDR3 DNA reads TGCGCCAGCAGCCCTAGCGGGGAATTCGGGGAGACCCAGTACTTC. This codes for CASSPSGEFGETQYF.